The clone carrying this T cell receptor beta chain was seen only once. These data belong to a study of OX40 agonist ivuxolimab in advanced cancers. V was cut by 3 bases and J by 3 bases, with 20 bases left in between. The CDR3 consists of 18 residues. Germline V gene lookup returns CDR1 MNHEY and CDR2 SMNVEV (reference sequence). Only in-frame clones appear in the TCRdb table, and some are missing; sequencing was by immunoSEQ multiplex PCR. This sample has 80,000 or so clones, with roughly 87% found just once. The rearrangement joins TRBV27 to TRBJ2-2, with D possibly TRBD2 on 6 matching bases. The sequence derives from an adult with an advanced solid tumor such as melanoma, head and neck, liver or kidney cancer. The sequenced sample was CD4+ or CD8+ T cells sorted from blood, obtained in a trial of the OX40 agonist ivuxolimab. CDR3 sequence reads: CASSLIAGGAGHTGELFF. For the CDR3, the DNA is TGTGCCAGCAGTTTGATAGCCGGCGGGGCCGGGCACACCGGGGAGCTGTTTTTT.